This TCR beta chain was retrieved from a study of blood T cell repertoires in COVID-19. For the study at large: Acute and convalescent COVID-19 specimens originated in the United States, Italy and Spain. PBMCs, B-cell-depleted T cells, or T cells provided the cDNA or gDNA that made up the material.

Authors' data handling: Amplified reference gene primers provided the basis for estimating nucleated cell counts. Here immunoSEQ multiplex PCR was the method, and the copy in TCRdb shows in-frame clones only, minus some. The V and J calls and the clone size are those of that table, but D and trimming were determined from the DNA. The sample records around 60,000 clones, approximately 80% being singletons. Unmatched junction bases numbered 10, after V lost 5 bases and J lost 1 base. The CDR3 totals 16 residues. Germline lookup yields CDR1 SGHKS and CDR2 YYEKEE (reference sequence). The TCR was taken from a man over 45 with COVID-19, enrolled during active disease. The material sequenced was peripheral blood. The V call is TRBV5-5, the J call TRBJ1-1; 8 nucleotides align to TRBD1. The DNA for the CDR3 is TGTGCCAGCAGTTTTGGAGCCGGGACAGGGAACACTGAAGCTTTCTTT. This gives the protein CASSFGAGTGNTEAFF.